These T cell receptor beta chains were read from a single sample in a study of T cell responses to AZD1222 COVID-19 vaccine. Profiled with immunoSEQ multiplex PCR; TCRdb holds only in-frame clones, not every one. The data hold approximately 72,000 clones, with approximately 90% observed a single time. Sequenced material: peripheral blood, taken 28 days after the second AZD1222 dose. The receptors were sampled from an adult who received the AZD1222 COVID-19 vaccine. The CDR3 runs from the conserved cysteine through the conserved F or W. D genes are given only for firm matches. Clone size is given for some rows only: seen once, a few or many times, or a class if the clone is expanded.

DNA: TGCGCCAGCAGCTTTTCCAACAGCGGTTTGGCGACTGAAGCTTTCTTT
CDR3: CASSFSNSGLATEAFF
size: .
V: TRBV5-1
length: 16
D: .
J: TRBJ1-1

DNA: TGTGCCAGCAGCTTAGGGTTGGGAAGAGGATTGGAGCAGTACTTC
CDR3: CASSLGLGRGLEQYF
size: .
V: TRBV7-9
length: 15
D: .
J: TRBJ2-7

DNA: TGTGCCAGTAGTATGTTCGGCGAGCAGTACTTC
CDR3: CASSMFGEQYF
size: .
V: TRBV19
length: 11
D: .
J: TRBJ2-7

DNA: TGTGCCAGCAGCTTACCCCCTGGGACAGGGAGTAACGAGCAGTACTTC
CDR3: CASSLPPGTGSNEQYF
size: .
V: TRBV7-4
length: 16
D: TRBD1
J: TRBJ2-7

DNA: TGCGCCAGCAGCTTGGTTTGGCAGACCCAAGAGACCCAGTACTTC
CDR3: CASSLVWQTQETQYF
size: .
V: TRBV5-1
length: 15
D: .
J: TRBJ2-5

DNA: TGTGCCAGCCTCCGGACTAGCGGGATCCGGGAGCAGTTCTTC
CDR3: CASLRTSGIREQFF
size: .
V: TRBV2
length: 14
D: TRBD2
J: TRBJ2-1

DNA: TGTGCCAGCAGTTTAAGGGAGGGGCCCGGGGATGAGCAGTTCTTC
CDR3: CASSLREGPGDEQFF
size: once
V: TRBV27
length: 15
D: TRBD2
J: TRBJ2-1

DNA: TGCGCCAGCAGCTTGGTTGGGACTAGCGGGAGTCGGGGGTACTTC
CDR3: CASSLVGTSGSRGYF
size: .
V: TRBV5-1
length: 15
D: TRBD2
J: TRBJ2-7

DNA: TGTGCCATCGGAGGCCCACCTAGCGGGAGGGGAAATGAGCAGTTCTTC
CDR3: CAIGGPPSGRGNEQFF
size: .
V: TRBV10-3
length: 16
D: TRBD2
J: TRBJ2-1

DNA: TGTGCCAGTAGTAGACCGGGACAGAGCTCCTACGAGCAGTACTTC
CDR3: CASSRPGQSSYEQYF
size: once
V: TRBV19
length: 15
D: TRBD1
J: TRBJ2-7

DNA: TGTGCCAGCAGTGAAGGGAGGACAGCTAATGAAAAACTGTTTTTT
CDR3: CASSEGRTANEKLFF
size: once
V: TRBV6-1
length: 15
D: .
J: TRBJ1-4

DNA: TGTGCCAGCAGCCTAACCAGGGGGCTAGCGGGAGACACGCAGTATTTT
CDR3: CASSLTRGLAGDTQYF
size: .
V: TRBV6-2/TRBV6-3
length: 16
D: TRBD2
J: TRBJ2-3

DNA: TGTGCCAGCAGCCCCGCTGAGGTAACTAATGAAAAACTGTTTTTT
CDR3: CASSPAEVTNEKLFF
size: .
V: TRBV4-2
length: 15
D: .
J: TRBJ1-4

DNA: TGTGCCAGCAGCTTATTCGCGGGAGCCGCCTACAATGAGCAGTTCTTC
CDR3: CASSLFAGAAYNEQFF
size: few
V: TRBV11-3
length: 16
D: TRBD2
J: TRBJ2-1

DNA: TGTGCCATCAGTGATGCTAAACTCGACCTACGCTACACCTTC
CDR3: CAISDAKLDLRYTF
size: once
V: TRBV10-3
length: 14
D: .
J: TRBJ1-2

DNA: TGTGCCAGCAGCTCCGGATGGGGCACAGATACGCAGTATTTT
CDR3: CASSSGWGTDTQYF
size: once
V: TRBV7-2
length: 14
D: .
J: TRBJ2-3

DNA: TGTGCCAGCAGCCCATGGGGGGCTAGCGGGAATGAGCAGTTCTTC
CDR3: CASSPWGASGNEQFF
size: .
V: TRBV7-3
length: 15
D: TRBD2
J: TRBJ2-1

DNA: TGTGCTAGTGGCATCGGACGTAGCTCTGGAAACACCATATATTTT
CDR3: CASGIGRSSGNTIYF
size: .
V: TRBV12-5
length: 15
D: .
J: TRBJ1-3

DNA: TGTGCCAGCAGTCGACTCAAAGATACGCAGTATTTT
CDR3: CASSRLKDTQYF
size: .
V: TRBV27
length: 12
D: .
J: TRBJ2-3

DNA: TGTGCCATCAGTATAGGGACTTCTATACTCTACGAGCAGTACTTC
CDR3: CAISIGTSILYEQYF
size: .
V: TRBV10-3
length: 15
D: .
J: TRBJ2-7

DNA: TGTGCCAGCAGCGTAGAGTTAGGCGACGGCTACGAGCAGTACTTC
CDR3: CASSVELGDGYEQYF
size: .
V: TRBV9
length: 15
D: .
J: TRBJ2-7

DNA: TGCGCCAGCAGCTCAAGGGGGGGCGCCTCCTACGAGCAGTACTTC
CDR3: CASSSRGGASYEQYF
size: .
V: TRBV5-1
length: 15
D: .
J: TRBJ2-7

DNA: TGTGCCAGCAGTGAACAGGCGGGAGCTGGCAATGAGCAGTTCTTC
CDR3: CASSEQAGAGNEQFF
size: .
V: TRBV6-1
length: 15
D: TRBD2
J: TRBJ2-1

DNA: TGCGCCAGCAGCCAAGATGGGCGACGGGGTGGAAACATTCAGTACTTC
CDR3: CASSQDGRRGGNIQYF
size: .
V: TRBV4-1
length: 16
D: .
J: TRBJ2-4

DNA: TGTGCCAGCAGCTCCCATAAGAGCGGGAGGGCCGGTGATGAGCAGTTCTTC
CDR3: CASSSHKSGRAGDEQFF
size: .
V: TRBV7-3
length: 17
D: TRBD2
J: TRBJ2-1

DNA: TGTGCCAGCAGCAGGGACAGATCCATGAACACTGAAGCTTTCTTT
CDR3: CASSRDRSMNTEAFF
size: .
V: TRBV6-5
length: 15
D: TRBD1
J: TRBJ1-1

DNA: TGTGCCAGCTGTAGGACTACCCCAGCCCATGAGCAGTTCTTC
CDR3: CASCRTTPAHEQFF
size: .
V: TRBV25-1
length: 14
D: .
J: TRBJ2-1

DNA: TGTGCCATCAGTGACCAGGGCCGTAATTCACCCCTCCACTTT
CDR3: CAISDQGRNSPLHF
size: .
V: TRBV10-3
length: 14
D: .
J: TRBJ1-6

DNA: TGTGCCAGCAGCCATGGACAGGGGGCTCCGAGCACCGGGGAGCTGTTTTTT
CDR3: CASSHGQGAPSTGELFF
size: .
V: TRBV7-2
length: 17
D: TRBD1
J: TRBJ2-2

DNA: TGTGCCAGCAGTCCGGGACAGGGGGCGGGAAGCTACACCTTC
CDR3: CASSPGQGAGSYTF
size: .
V: TRBV2
length: 14
D: TRBD1
J: TRBJ1-2

DNA: TGTGCCAGCAGCGCCTCCGGGACTAGCGCTTGGGAGACCCAGTACTTC
CDR3: CASSASGTSAWETQYF
size: .
V: TRBV7-3
length: 16
D: TRBD2
J: TRBJ2-5

DNA: TGCGCCAGCAGCCAAGACGGCTATGGCTACACCTTC
CDR3: CASSQDGYGYTF
size: .
V: TRBV4-1
length: 12
D: .
J: TRBJ1-2

DNA: TGTGCCAGCAGCCAAGATTGGCGGGATACGCAGTATTTT
CDR3: CASSQDWRDTQYF
size: .
V: TRBV3-1/TRBV3-2
length: 13
D: .
J: TRBJ2-3

DNA: TGTGCCATCAGTGAAGGGAGCAATCAGCCCCAGCATTTT
CDR3: CAISEGSNQPQHF
size: .
V: TRBV10-3
length: 13
D: .
J: TRBJ1-5

DNA: TGTGCCAGCAGCCTCGGGACAGGTGATTTCAGCAATCAGCCCCAGCATTTT
CDR3: CASSLGTGDFSNQPQHF
size: .
V: TRBV11-2
length: 17
D: TRBD1
J: TRBJ1-5

DNA: TGTGCCAGCTCAGCGGCCCTCACTGAGCGGGTTGGCTACACCTTC
CDR3: CASSAALTERVGYTF
size: .
V: TRBV18
length: 15
D: .
J: TRBJ1-2

DNA: TGTGCCAGCAGTTTACCCTACGCCAGACAGGTACGACCCAGCAATCAGCCCCAGCATTTT
CDR3: CASSLPYARQVRPSNQPQHF
size: .
V: TRBV28
length: 20
D: .
J: TRBJ1-5

DNA: TGTGCCAGTAGTATCGGACAGGACTATGGCTACACCTTC
CDR3: CASSIGQDYGYTF
size: .
V: TRBV19
length: 13
D: TRBD1
J: TRBJ1-2

DNA: TGTGCCAGCAGCCCAACTAGCGGGACGCAAGAGACCCAGTACTTC
CDR3: CASSPTSGTQETQYF
size: .
V: TRBV14
length: 15
D: TRBD2
J: TRBJ2-5

DNA: TGTGCCAGCAGCTTAGGGGGTGCTAGCGGGAGCCGGGAGACCCAGTACTTC
CDR3: CASSLGGASGSRETQYF
size: .
V: TRBV11-2
length: 17
D: TRBD2
J: TRBJ2-5

DNA: TGTGCCGTGGACAGGGGTAACTATGGCTACACCTTC
CDR3: CAVDRGNYGYTF
size: .
V: TRBV19
length: 12
D: TRBD1
J: TRBJ1-2